This TCR beta chain appears in the sequencing data of a study of shared clonotypes between healthy human individuals. About the study: Researchers assigned three CD4 naive, three CD4 memory, two CD8 naive and one CD8 memory plate to each donor.

The naive CD8 subset, CD45RO-negative cells positively selected for CCR7, excluded terminally differentiated effector memory CD45RA+ cells. Regarding the study as a whole: Researchers sampled blood only, noting tissue repertoires likely differ. Shared clonotypes across all four donors exceeded non-shared ones in generation probability.

Study processing details: Filtering was not the same, since immunoSEQ gave junction-only sequences without quality scores. Here immunoSEQ multiplex PCR was the method, and the copy in TCRdb shows in-frame clones only, minus some. V and J calls and clone size are as listed in that table; D and trimming were resolved from the DNA. The sample lists about 610,000 clones, around 96% occurring once. A remark on this clone: Its antigen is not known.

This TCR came from a woman younger than 45 in good health. Sequencing was performed on naive CD8+ T cells sorted from blood.

In nucleotides, the CDR3 is TGTGCCAGCGGGCCAGGGGTGAACTACGAGCAGTACTTC. Encoded protein: CASGPGVNYEQYF. The rearrangement links TRBV27 to TRBJ2-7, with a possible D match to TRBD1 (6 bases). Germline lookup yields CDR1 MNHEY and CDR2 SMNVEV (reference sequence). This CDR3 contains 13 residues. V was cut by 8 bases and J by 3 bases, with 14 bases left in between.